The rows below give T cell receptor beta chains drawn from one sample of a study of blood T cells in healthy people across ages. TCRdb reanalysed the 5' RACE reads using MiXCR and keeps one entry per CDR3 protein. Of 700,000 to 950,000 distinct CDR3 sequences listed, over 45% are singletons. Sequences were obtained from blood. The receptors were gathered from a young man in good health. Each CDR3 is given with its conserved first and last residue. A D gene is named only where the DNA matches it firmly. Not all rows give a size; the values are once, few, many and, for expanded clones, a class.

j_call clone_size v_call d_call cdr3_nt cdr3_aa
TRBJ2-7 few TRBV29-1 - TGCAGCGTTGCCCCAAGTTTTAGAACCTACGAGCAGTACTTC CSVAPSFRTYEQYF
TRBJ2-7 - TRBV10-3 TRBD1 TGTGCCATCAGCCGGGACAGGGGAGACGAGCAGTACTTC CAISRDRGDEQYF
TRBJ1-2 - TRBV6-6 TRBD1 TGTGCCAGCAGGGGGGGGGACAGGGGCTATGGCTACACCTTC CASRGGDRGYGYTF
TRBJ1-5 - TRBV20-1 - TGCAGTGCTAGAGAGGATTTAAATCAGCCCCAGCATTTT CSAREDLNQPQHF
TRBJ2-3 - TRBV15 - TGTGCCACCAGCAGATGGGAACGCACGGATACGCAGTATTTT CATSRWERTDTQYF
TRBJ2-1 many TRBV20-1 - TGCAGTGCTAGAGTTACAGGCGCGAAGGGCTCCTACAATGAGCAGTTCTTC CSARVTGAKGSYNEQFF
TRBJ2-5 - TRBV5-1 - TGCGCCGGCAGCTTGGCGGCGACCGGAGAGACCCAGTACTTC CAGSLAATGETQYF
TRBJ2-7 - TRBV20-1 - TGCAGTGCCCCAGCGATAGGACATTACGAGCAGTACTTC CSAPAIGHYEQYF
TRBJ1-2 - TRBV7-2 - TGTGCCAGCAGCCCCAGGCAGCCCTATGGCTACACCTTC CASSPRQPYGYTF
TRBJ2-3 - TRBV15 - TGTGCCACCAACCCCAGGGGAGGGTTCACAGATACGCAGTATTTT CATNPRGGFTDTQYF
TRBJ2-3 many TRBV2 - TGTGCCAGCAGTGACGGAGGTTGGGCAGATACGCAGTATTTT CASSDGGWADTQYF
TRBJ2-5 - TRBV11-2 - TGTGCCAGCAGCTTAGATTTGAAGTCTGGAGAGCAGTACTTC CASSLDLKSGEQYF
TRBJ1-3 few TRBV20-1 - TGCAGTGCTAGGGCGGCCGGAAACACCATATATTTT CSARAAGNTIYF
TRBJ1-2 - TRBV28 - TGTGCCAGCAGTGTCCAAGCAGCTAACTATGGCTACACCTTC CASSVQAANYGYTF
TRBJ1-1 - TRBV6-6 TRBD1 TGTGCCAGTATATGGGACAGGGCCACTGAAGCTTTCTTT CASIWDRATEAFF
TRBJ2-5 - TRBV9 - TGTGCCAGCAGCGTAGGTCCTCAGCGGGAGACCCAGTACTTC CASSVGPQRETQYF
TRBJ2-5 few TRBV6-5 - TGTGCCAGCAGTTTATCCCGGAGGCAAGAGACCCAGTACTTC CASSLSRRQETQYF
TRBJ1-1 - TRBV6-2/TRBV6-3 TRBD1 TGTGCCAGCAGTAATCCGACAGGGCCCCACACTGAAGCTTTCTTT CASSNPTGPHTEAFF
TRBJ2-7 - TRBV7-6 TRBD2 TGTGCCAGCAGCCCTCTCAGCGGGAGGGCTGGGGAGCAGTACTTC CASSPLSGRAGEQYF